A selection of T cell receptor beta chains follows, all from one sample in a study of CD4 and CD8 cells across lung adenocarcinoma regions. TCRdb itself ran the PCR reads through MiXCR, one entry per CDR3 protein. This repertoire shows 13,000 or so distinct CDR3 sequences, about 45% found once; its top ten account for just under 30%. Sequenced input: CD8+ T cells from the margin of a lung tumor. Every receptor here comes from a male donor with lung adenocarcinoma. The CD4 and CD8 labels of this study may be unreliable. Both conserved end residues are part of each CDR3. The D gene is left open where the match is weak. Some rows mark clone size as missing; the rest say once, few, many or name a class of expanded clone.

j_call v_call clone_size d_call cdr3_aa cdr3_nt
TRBJ2-1 TRBV10-3 . . CAISEAQETQFF TGTGCCATCAGTGAGGCGCAAGAGACCCAGTTCTTC
TRBJ2-2 TRBV28 many . CASSSQKANTGELFF TGTGCCAGCAGTTCCCAGAAGGCGAACACCGGGGAGCTGTTTTTT
TRBJ2-1 TRBV6-1 . TRBD2 CASRQGLAGVRSDKQFF TGTGCCAGCAGACAAGGGCTAGCGGGTGTTCGCTCAGATAAGCAGTTCTTT
TRBJ2-5 TRBV4-3 few TRBD2 CASSSFFGTSGTQETQYF TGCGCCAGCAGCTCTTTTTTTGGGACTAGCGGGACCCAAGAGACCCAGTACTTC
TRBJ2-5 TRBV27 many TRBD1 CASSLRRGSETQYF TGTGCCAGCAGTTTACGCAGGGGGTCAGAGACCCAGTACTTC
TRBJ2-1 TRBV10-1 . TRBD2 CASSEFLAGQKEQFF TGCGCCAGCAGTGAGTTTCTAGCGGGACAAAAGGAGCAGTTCTTC
TRBJ1-4 TRBV6-1 . . CASSDDRILFF TGTGCCAGCAGTGACGACAGAATACTGTTTTTT
TRBJ2-2 TRBV6-1 . TRBD1 CASRRTGRNSGELFF TGTGCCAGCAGACGGACAGGACGTAATTCCGGGGAGCTGTTTTTT
TRBJ2-5 TRBV6-1 few . CASSEGLVQETQYF TGTGCCAGCAGTGAGGGGCTTGTCCAAGAGACCCAGTACTTC
TRBJ2-1 TRBV10-2 . TRBD1 CATETGRSYTGQFF TGCGCCACCGAGACAGGGCGCTCCTACACTGGGCAGTTCTTC
TRBJ1-2 TRBV12-3/TRBV12-4 many TRBD1 CASSMGQGGYGYTF TGTGCCAGCAGTATGGGACAGGGAGGGTACGGCTACACCTTC
TRBJ2-3 TRBV27 . . CASSSYRTTSTDTQYF TGTGCCAGCAGTTCCTACAGGACTACTAGCACAGATACGCAGTATTTT
TRBJ2-5 TRBV10-2 . . CATGLAGAETQYF TGCGCCACCGGACTCGCGGGCGCAGAGACGCAGTACTTC
TRBJ2-3 TRBV12-3/TRBV12-4 many . CASIRLTGAATDTQYF TGTGCCAGCATACGACTGACGGGAGCGGCGACAGATACGCAGTATTTT
TRBJ2-7 TRBV6-1 . TRBD2 CASSGVAGGPTETQYF TGTGCCAGCAGTGGGGTAGCGGGAGGACCCACAGAGACGCAGTACTTC
TRBJ2-1 TRBV6-1 medium-sized TRBD2 CASSEVATSVDEQFF TGTGCCAGCAGTGAAGTTGCGACTAGCGTCGATGAGCAGTTCTTC
TRBJ2-2 TRBV18 . TRBD2 CASRPPGLAGGELFF TGTGCCAGCCGCCCCCCAGGACTAGCGGGCGGGGAGCTGTTTTTT
TRBJ2-5 TRBV27 . TRBD2 CASSLGRPGLAGGDSYNEQYF TGTGCCAGCAGTTTGGGACGCCCGGGACTAGCGGGGGGGGACTCCTACAATGAGCAGTACTTC
TRBJ2-3 TRBV6-1 . . CASSQPPTDTQYF TGTGCCAGCAGTCAACCCCCCACAGATACGCAGTATTTT
TRBJ1-1 TRBV6-1 . . CASSGWDLGPGNTEAFF TGTGCCAGCAGTGGATGGGACCTGGGACCCGGGAACACTGAAGCTTTCTTT
TRBJ2-1 TRBV10-1 many . CASSPSGPTYQETQFF TGCGCCAGCAGTCCGAGCGGACCAACATACCAAGAGACCCAGTTCTTC
TRBJ2-3 TRBV6-1 few TRBD1 CASSDTGVGTDTQYF TGTGCCAGCAGTGACACAGGGGTGGGCACAGATACGCAGTATTTT
TRBJ2-3 TRBV12-3/TRBV12-4 . . CAGSVSWDQDTQYF TGTGCCGGCAGCGTCTCCTGGGACCAAGATACGCAGTATTTT
TRBJ2-6 TRBV7-2 . . CASSPADILSF TGTGCCAGCAGCCCGGCCGACATCCTGTCTTTC
TRBJ1-1 TRBV27 . TRBD1 CASSFRPGQSIHTEAFF TGTGCCAGCAGTTTTAGGCCGGGACAGTCCATACACACTGAAGCTTTCTTT
TRBJ2-1 TRBV3-1 . TRBD2 CASRRNFASGDNEQFF TGTGCCAGCAGGCGTAATTTTGCTAGCGGGGACAATGAGCAGTTCTTC
TRBJ2-3 TRBV6-1 . . CASGPRGPDPDTQYF TGTGCCAGCGGACCCCGGGGCCCGGACCCAGATACCCAGTATTTT
TRBJ2-3 TRBV6-1 once . CASSHVSTEEQYF TGTGCCAGCAGCCACGTGAGCACCGAGGAGCAGTATTTT
TRBJ2-2 TRBV6-4 few . CASSETLNTGELFF TGTGCCAGCAGTGAGACCCTGAACACCGGGGAGCTGTTTTTT
TRBJ2-5 TRBV7-2 . TRBD2 CASTNSAGLAGGPQETQYF TGTGCCAGCACCAACTCGGCGGGGCTAGCGGGCGGGCCCCAAGAGACCCAGTACTTC
TRBJ2-1 TRBV6-1 many . CASSEVGRPIGLYEQFF TGTGCCAGCAGTGAAGTAGGGCGCCCTATCGGGCTCTATGAGCAGTTCTTC
TRBJ2-3 TRBV10-2 . . CASRGRMDTQYF TGCGCCAGCAGGGGCCGAATGGATACGCAGTACTTT
TRBJ2-7 TRBV6-5 . . CASSYRRGYEQYF TGTGCCAGCAGTTACCGCAGGGGCTACGAGCAGTACTTC
TRBJ2-1 TRBV12-3/TRBV12-4 . TRBD2 CASSLLAGVNEQFF TGTGCCAGCAGCCTACTAGCGGGAGTCAACGAGCAGTTCTTC
TRBJ2-3 TRBV6-4 . . CASSDSRGLTETQYF TGTGCCAGCAGTGACTCCAGGGGTCTCACAGAGACGCAGTATTTT
TRBJ2-5 TRBV28 . . CASSRETQFF TGTGCCAGCAGCCGAGAGACCCAGTTTTTC
TRBJ2-5 TRBV7-8 . TRBD2 CASSLAPQRAGAIQETQYF TGTGCCAGCAGCTTAGCCCCTCAGAGGGCGGGAGCTATCCAAGAGACCCAGTACTTC
TRBJ1-1 TRBV9 . . CASSVATVGGMNTEAFF TGTGCCAGCAGCGTAGCAACCGTGGGGGGGATGAACACTGAAGCTTTCTTT
TRBJ2-5 TRBV27 once . CASSRKYTETQYF TGTGCCAGCAGTAGGAAGTACACAGAGACCCAGTACTTT
TRBJ2-5 TRBV6-1 many . CASSEALQSGGGEETQYF TGTGCCAGCAGTGAAGCGCTTCAGAGCGGAGGGGGTGAAGAGACCCAGTACTTC
TRBJ2-7 TRBV6-2/TRBV6-3 medium-sized . CASSYSISGAHSYEQYF TGTGCCAGCAGTTACTCGATAAGTGGCGCCCACTCCTACGAGCAGTACTTC
TRBJ2-3 TRBV27 . TRBD1 CASREQGGSYEQFF TGTGCCAGTAGAGAACAGGGGGGATCCTACGAGCAGTTCTTT
TRBJ2-5 TRBV3-1 . TRBD1 CASSPGTGAVSKETQYF TGTGCCAGCAGCCCTGGGACAGGGGCGGTGAGTAAAGAGACCCAGTACTTC
TRBJ1-1 TRBV6-2/TRBV6-3 many TRBD1 CASSSWTGWNTEAFF TGTGCCAGCAGTTCCTGGACAGGGTGGAACACTGAAGCTTTCTTT
TRBJ2-3 TRBV10-3 . . CSGGPGGRGKETQYF TGTTCCGGGGGGCCCGGGGGGCGGGGCAAAGAGACGCAGTATTTC
TRBJ2-5 TRBV6-1 . . CARGFGGRDQETQYF TGTGCCAGGGGTTTCGGAGGACGGGACCAAGAGACCCAGTACTTC
TRBJ1-6 TRBV11-2 few . CASSLGPYNSPLHF TGTGCCAGCAGCTTAGGACCCTATAATTCACCCCTCCACTTT
TRBJ2-1 TRBV14 . TRBD2 CASSPGTSNEQFF TGTGCCAGCAGCCCCGGGACTAGCAATGAGCAGTTCTTC
TRBJ2-3 TRBV28 . TRBD2 CASNGGGVKGWPDTQYF TGTGCCAGCAATGGGGGGGGTGTCAAAGGATGGCCAGATACGCAGTATTTT
TRBJ2-3 TRBV9 . TRBD1 CASSQGAGKDTQYF TGTGCCAGCAGCCAGGGGGCGGGAAAGGATACGCAGTATTTT
TRBJ2-3 TRBV6-1 . . CAGSAGSDRDTQYF TGTGCGGGCAGTGCGGGCAGTGACCGGGATACGCAGTATTTC
TRBJ2-5 TRBV6-1 once . CASRFAGRGEEIQYF TGTGCCAGCAGGTTCGCAGGGCGTGGCGAAGAGATCCAGTACTTC
TRBJ2-2 TRBV11-2 . . CASRAHQTASTGKQFF TGTGCCAGCAGGGCCCACCAGACAGCGAGCACCGGGAAGCAGTTTTTT